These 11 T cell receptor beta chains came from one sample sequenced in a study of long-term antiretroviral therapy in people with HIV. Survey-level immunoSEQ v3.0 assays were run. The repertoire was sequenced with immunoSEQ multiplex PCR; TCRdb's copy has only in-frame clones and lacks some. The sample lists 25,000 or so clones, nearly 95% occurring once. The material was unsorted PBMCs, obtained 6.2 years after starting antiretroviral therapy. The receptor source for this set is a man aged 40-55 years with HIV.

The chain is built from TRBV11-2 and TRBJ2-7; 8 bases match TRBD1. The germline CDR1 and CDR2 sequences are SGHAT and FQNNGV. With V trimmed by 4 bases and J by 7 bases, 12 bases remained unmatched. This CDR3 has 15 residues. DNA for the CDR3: TGTGCCAGCAGCTCTCAAGTTGCAGGGGGCTTAGAGCAGTACTTC. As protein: CASSSQVAGGLEQYF.

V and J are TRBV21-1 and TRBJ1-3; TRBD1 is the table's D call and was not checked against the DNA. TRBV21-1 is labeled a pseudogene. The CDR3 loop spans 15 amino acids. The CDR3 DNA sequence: TGTGCCAGCATAGGACAGGCCTACTCTGGAAACACCATATATTTT. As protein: CASIGQAYSGNTIYF.

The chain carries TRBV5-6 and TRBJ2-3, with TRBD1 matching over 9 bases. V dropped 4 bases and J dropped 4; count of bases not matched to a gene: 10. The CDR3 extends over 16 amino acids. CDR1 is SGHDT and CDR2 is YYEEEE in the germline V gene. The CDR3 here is CASSRVGTGSSDTQYF. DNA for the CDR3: TGTGCCAGCAGCAGGGTCGGGACAGGGTCATCAGATACGCAGTATTTT.

The CDR3 region is CASSLDLGNYGYTF. The CDR3 DNA reads TGTGCCAGCAGCTTAGATTTAGGAAACTATGGCTACACCTTC. This sequence joins TRBV7-9 and TRBJ1-2; D ambiguous. The CDR3 extends over 14 amino acids. Trimming removed 1 base from V and 2 bases from J, with 8 bases in between. Germline CDR1 and CDR2: SEHNR and FQNEAQ (reference sequence).

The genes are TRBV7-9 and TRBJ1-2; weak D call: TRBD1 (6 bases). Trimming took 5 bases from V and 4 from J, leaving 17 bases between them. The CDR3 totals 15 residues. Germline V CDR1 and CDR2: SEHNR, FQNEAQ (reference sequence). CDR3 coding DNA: TGTGCCAGCAGCCCGAGGGGAGGGGGGGGCTATGGCTACACCTTC. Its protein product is CASSPRGGGGYGYTF.

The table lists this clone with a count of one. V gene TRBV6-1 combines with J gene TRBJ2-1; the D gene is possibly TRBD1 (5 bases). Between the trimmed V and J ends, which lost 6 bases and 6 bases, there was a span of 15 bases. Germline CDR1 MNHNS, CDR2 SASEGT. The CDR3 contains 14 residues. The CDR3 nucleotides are TGTGCCAGCAGCAGGACACGCTCATTCAATGAGCAGTTCTTC. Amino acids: CASSRTRSFNEQFF.

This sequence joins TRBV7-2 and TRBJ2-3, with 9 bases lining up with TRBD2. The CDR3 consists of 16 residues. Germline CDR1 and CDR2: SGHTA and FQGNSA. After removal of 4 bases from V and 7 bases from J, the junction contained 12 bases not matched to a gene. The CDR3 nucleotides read TGTGCCAGCAGCTCCCAGGTCCAGCGGGAGGTTAATACGCAGTATTTT. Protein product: CASSSQVQREVNTQYF. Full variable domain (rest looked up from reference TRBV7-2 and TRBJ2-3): GAGVSQSPSNKVTEKGKDVELRCDPISGHTALYWYRQSLGQGLEFLIYFQGNSAPDKSGLPSDRFSAERTGGSVSTLTIQRTQQEDSAVYLCASSSQVQREVNTQYFGPGTRLTVL.

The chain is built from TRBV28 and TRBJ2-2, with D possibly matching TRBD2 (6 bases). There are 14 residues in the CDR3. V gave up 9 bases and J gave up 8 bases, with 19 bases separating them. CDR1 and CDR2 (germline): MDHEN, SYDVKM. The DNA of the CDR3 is TGTGCCAGTCTTATCCGGGACTCCTCGGGGGAGCTGTTTTTT. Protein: CASLIRDSSGELFF.

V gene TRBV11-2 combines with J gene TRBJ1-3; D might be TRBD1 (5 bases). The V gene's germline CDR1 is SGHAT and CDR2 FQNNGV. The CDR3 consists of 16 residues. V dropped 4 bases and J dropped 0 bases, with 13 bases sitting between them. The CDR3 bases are TGTGCCAGCAGCTCCCTGGGGGGGAACTCTGGAAACACCATATATTTT. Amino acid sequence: CASSSLGGNSGNTIYF. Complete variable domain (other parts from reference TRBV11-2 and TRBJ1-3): EAGVAQSPRYKIIEKRQSVAFWCNPISGHATLYWYQQILGQGPKLLIQFQNNGVVDDSQLPKDRFSAERLKGVDSTLKIQPAKLEDSAVYLCASSSLGGNSGNTIYFGEGSWLTVV.

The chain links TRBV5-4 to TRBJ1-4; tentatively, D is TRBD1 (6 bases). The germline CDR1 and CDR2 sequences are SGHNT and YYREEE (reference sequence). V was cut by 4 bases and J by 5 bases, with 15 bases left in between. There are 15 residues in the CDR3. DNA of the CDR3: TGTGCCAGCAGCCGGAGGGCAGGGGAAAATGAAAAACTGTTTTTT. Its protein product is CASSRRAGENEKLFF.

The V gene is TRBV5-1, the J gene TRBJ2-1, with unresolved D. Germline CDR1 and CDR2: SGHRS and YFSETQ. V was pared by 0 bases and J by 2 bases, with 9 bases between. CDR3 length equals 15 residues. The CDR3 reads CASSLERSTYNEQFF. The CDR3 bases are TGCGCCAGCAGCTTGGAGAGGTCCACCTACAATGAGCAGTTCTTC.